This T cell receptor (beta chain) came from a study of beta chain features in type 1 diabetes. Study-level background: The patients were much like the healthy donors in age, gender and cell yields.

The sequenced template was cDNA made from the entire isolated RNA. Data came from immunoSEQ multiplex PCR; TCRdb stores just in-frame clones and leaves some out. The profile shows about 26,000 clones, 49% of them singletons. One heparinised blood draw, averaging approximately 0.11 L, came from each donor. To note about this clone: Its specificity is not known.

Findings and caveats of the study: Shortening that was moderate but significant affected the TCRB CDR3s of Type 1 diabetes patients in all four CD4+ subsets.

Sample: stem cell memory CD4+ T cells from blood. The TCR originated in a man aged 25 to 40 with type 1 diabetes.

The CDR3 DNA reads TGCAGCGTTCGCTCCCGGGACAGGGTCAATGAAAAACTGTTTTTT. Protein sequence: CSVRSRDRVNEKLFF. The chain uses TRBV29-1 and TRBJ1-4, with 9 bases lining up with TRBD1. J was trimmed by 5 bases and V by 5 bases; bases with no gene match: 9. The CDR3 sequence is 15 residues long. CDR1 and CDR2 (germline): SQVTM, ANQGSEA. Complete variable domain (other parts from reference TRBV29-1 and TRBJ1-4): SAVISQKPSRDICQRGTSLTIQCQVDSQVTMMFWYRQQPGQSLTLIATANQGSEATYESGFVIDKFPISRPNLTFSTLTVSNMSPEDSSIYLCSVRSRDRVNEKLFFGSGTQLSVL.